This note documents a single T cell receptor (beta chain) sequence. This record belongs to a study of blood T cell repertoires in COVID-19. Study overall: The study drew acute and convalescent COVID-19 samples from the United States, Italy and Spain.

CDR3 length: 14 residues. The V gene's germline CDR1 is MNHEY and CDR2 SMNVEV (reference sequence). Trimming removed 6 bases from V and 4 bases from J; junction bases left unmatched: 5. Study processing details: By means of reference gene primer amplification, nucleated cell counts were estimated. Repertoires were generated with immunoSEQ multiplex PCR, while TCRdb's copy carries only in-frame clones and drops some. The DNA was the basis for D and trimming; V, J and clone size are from that table. The sample shows about 210,000 clones, 70% to 90% of them seen only once. The sequencing input was PBMCs or T cells enriched from blood (not recorded which). The gene calls are TRBV27 and TRBJ2-3; 9 bases are shared with TRBD2. The receptor was derived from a man younger than 40 with acute COVID-19. CDR3 nucleotide sequence: TGTGCCAGCAGACCGGGACTAGCAGCAGATACGCAGTATTTT. Its protein product is CASRPGLAADTQYF.